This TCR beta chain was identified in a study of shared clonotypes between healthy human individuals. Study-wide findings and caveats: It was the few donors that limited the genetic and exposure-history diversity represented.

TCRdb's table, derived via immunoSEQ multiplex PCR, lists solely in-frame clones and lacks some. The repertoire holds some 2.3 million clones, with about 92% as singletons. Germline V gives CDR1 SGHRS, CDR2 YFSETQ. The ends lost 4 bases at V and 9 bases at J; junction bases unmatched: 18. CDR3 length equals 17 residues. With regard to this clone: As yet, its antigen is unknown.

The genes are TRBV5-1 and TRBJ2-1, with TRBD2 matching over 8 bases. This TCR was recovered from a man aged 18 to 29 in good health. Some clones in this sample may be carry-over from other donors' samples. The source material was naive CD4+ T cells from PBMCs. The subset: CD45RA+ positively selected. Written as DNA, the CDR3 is TGCGCCAGCAGCCCCCTCCTTAGCGGGGTGGGGCACAGTGAGCAGTTCTTC. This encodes CASSPLLSGVGHSEQFF.